This record concerns one T cell receptor beta chain sequence. Its antigen is undetermined. TCRdb's table, derived via immunoSEQ multiplex PCR, lists solely in-frame clones and lacks some. The sample has over 2 million clones; roughly 94% are singletons. These data originate in a study of shared clonotypes between healthy human individuals. Study at large: Aged between 18 and 49, the donors were a couple of women and three men. Three plates were used per donor for CD4 naive, three for CD4 memory, two for CD8 naive and one for CD8 memory. Findings and caveats of the study: The naive CD4 repertoires of a few donors were compared, and around 5.1% of clonotypes were shared.

Germline-derived CDR1 and CDR2 are SEHNR and FQNEAQ (reference sequence). Trimming took 5 bases from V and 12 from J, leaving 25 bases between them. The CDR3 runs to 15 residues. Terminally differentiated effector memory CD45RA+ cells were excluded by CCR7 positive selection of CD45RO-negative cells. The receptor was isolated from a young man in good health. Sequencing was performed on naive CD8+ T cells sorted from blood. This chain links TRBV7-9 with TRBJ1-1; D perhaps matches TRBD1 (6 bases). The CDR3 spells CASSVPDSLFQESFF. CDR3 bases: TGTGCCAGCAGCGTTCCGGACAGCTTGTTCCAGGAATCTTTCTTT.